This TCR beta chain appears in the sequencing data of a study of blood T cell repertoires in COVID-19. This table comes from immunoSEQ multiplex PCR, and its TCRdb copy is limited to in-frame clones, with some not included. Of roughly 140,000 clones listed, approximately 91% are singletons. V lost 2 bases and J 4 bases, leaving 17 bases between the germline ends. The CDR3 is made up of 17 amino acids. The germline CDR1 and CDR2 sequences are MNHNS and SASEGT. Sequenced material: peripheral blood. This receptor was identified in a man aged 50-60 years with active or convalescent COVID-19. The V gene is TRBV6-1, the J gene TRBJ2-2; D is perhaps TRBD1 (6 bases). The CDR3 sequence is CASSERGAGVITGELFF. CDR3 nucleotides: TGTGCCAGCAGTGAAAGAGGAGCAGGGGTTATCACCGGGGAGCTGTTTTTT.